Sequencing of this T cell receptor (beta chain) was carried out in a study of T cells in Graves' hyperthyroidism and ophthalmopathy. General study points: Ophthalmopathy was identified by the model a median 6.5 months ahead of onset.

Each diagnosis was grounded in clinical symptoms, serum thyroxine and TRAb, thyroid ultrasound, and orbital computed tomography. After removal of 4 bases from V and 4 bases from J, the junction contained 7 bases not matched to a gene. CDR1 is SGHRS, CDR2 YFSETQ, per germline. The CDR3 is 15 residues long. RNA transcripts provided the source from which TCR beta CDR3 regions were amplified. The TCR CDR3 first-round RT-PCR relied on the HTBI primer set. MiXCR, applied by TCRdb to the multiplex PCR reads, yields one record per CDR3 protein. Among 300,000 or so distinct CDR3 sequences listed, about a sixth were seen once. For this clonotype: Its antigen is unknown.

This chain joins TRBV5-1 and TRBJ2-3; 9 bases are a match to TRBD1. This TCR was recovered from a woman between 55 and 75 years old with Graves' ophthalmopathy. The sample comprised blood. The CDR3 coding sequence is TGCGCCAGCAGCCAGGACAGGGGTAGCGCAGATACGCAGTATTTT. It translates to CASSQDRGSADTQYF.